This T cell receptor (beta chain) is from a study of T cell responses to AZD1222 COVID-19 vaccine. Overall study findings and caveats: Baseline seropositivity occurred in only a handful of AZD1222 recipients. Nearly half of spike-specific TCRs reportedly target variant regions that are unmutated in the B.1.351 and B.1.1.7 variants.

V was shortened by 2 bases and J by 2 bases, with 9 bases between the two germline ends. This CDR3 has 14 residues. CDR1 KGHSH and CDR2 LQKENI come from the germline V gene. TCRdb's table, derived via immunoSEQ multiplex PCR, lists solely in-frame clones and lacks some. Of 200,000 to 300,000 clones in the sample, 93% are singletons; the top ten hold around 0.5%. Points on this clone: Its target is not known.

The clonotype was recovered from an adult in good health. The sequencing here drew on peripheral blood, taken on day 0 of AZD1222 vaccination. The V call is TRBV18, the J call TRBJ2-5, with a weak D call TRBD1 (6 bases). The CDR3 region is CASSPGTHQETQYF. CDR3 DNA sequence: TGTGCCAGCTCACCAGGGACACATCAAGAGACCCAGTACTTC.